This T cell receptor (beta chain) stems from a study of shared clonotypes between healthy human individuals. Genomic DNA per cell subset filled all wells of several immunoSEQ plates. The table came from immunoSEQ multiplex PCR; TCRdb's copy has only in-frame clones and leaves some out. This repertoire shows a few million clones, approximately 95% found once; its top ten account for about 0.39%. Study donors comprised healthy, HIV-negative adults devoid of recent acute infection or vaccination. Every donor was a Caucasian adult from Nashville, Tennessee. Germline values: CDR1 KGHSH, CDR2 LQKENI. CDR3 size: 15 residues. J lost 3 bases, V lost 3 bases, and 7 bases had no gene match.

The chain combines TRBV18 with TRBJ2-5, with 7 bases matching TRBD2. The specimen was naive CD4+ T cells from PBMCs. Subset specified: CD45RA+ positively selected. The receptor's source is a man aged 18 to 29 in good health. Some clones in this sample may be carry-over from other donors' samples. CDR3 nucleotide sequence: TGTGCCAGCTCACCCGGACTGGGGAGGGAAGAGACCCAGTACTTC. This gives the protein CASSPGLGREETQYF.